Listed here are 15 T cell receptor beta chains from one sample, sequenced in a study of regulatory T cells in long-lasting Graves disease. Investigators prepared the TCR beta libraries by applying iRepertoire HTBI primers and Arm-PCR of CDR3 regions. MiXCR, applied by TCRdb to the multiplex PCR reads, yields one record per CDR3 protein. Among 580,000 or so distinct CDR3 sequences listed, about 16% were seen once. This sample's time point: newly diagnosed GD, antithyroid drugs for less than 3 months. Isolated PBMC RNA provided the starting material for the TCR library. The same specimen was also included in a second study, on T cells in Graves' hyperthyroidism and ophthalmopathy.

Here the sequenced sample was peripheral blood mononuclear cells (PBMCs), taken at new diagnosis, from a patient treated with antithyroid drugs. These receptors were collected from a man between 18 and 35 years old with Graves disease.

This clonotype was seen at least ten times. The genes are TRBV20-1 and TRBJ1-1; D perhaps matches TRBD1 (5 bases). Germline CDR1 reads DFQATT; CDR2 reads SNEGSKA (reference sequence). The CDR3 totals 14 residues. Deletions cut 6 bases from V and 3 bases from J, with 17 bases between. The CDR3 loop reads CSAQSKGVDTEAFF. The DNA for the CDR3 is TGCAGTGCCCAATCCAAAGGGGTCGACACTGAAGCTTTCTTT.

At least ten counts were recorded for this clonotype. This chain connects TRBV29-1 to TRBJ2-5, with 9 bases matching TRBD1. There are 19 residues in the CDR3. Trimming cost V 5 bases and J 5 bases; bases outside gene matches: 24. CDR1 and CDR2 (germline): SQVTM, ANQGSEA. CDR3 DNA: TGCAGCGTTCTGAACCGGGACAGGGAAAGGAGTTCGCCCAGCGAGACCCAGTACTTC. This codes for CSVLNRDRERSSPSETQYF.

Ten or more counts support this clonotype. The chain carries TRBV20-1 and TRBJ2-3; D ambiguous. Trimming cost V 0 bases and J 6 bases, with 16 bases left between them. Per the germline V gene, CDR1 is DFQATT and CDR2 is SNEGSKA (reference sequence). The CDR3 is 15 residues long. In DNA, the CDR3 is TGCAGTGCTAGAGATTCGCCAGGATTGATGGATACGCAGTATTTT. Its protein is CSARDSPGLMDTQYF.

This clonotype was seen repeatedly, ten times or more. V gene TRBV28 combines with J gene TRBJ2-7; 8 bases line up with TRBD1. Germline lookup yields CDR1 MDHEN and CDR2 SYDVKM. V trimming: 10 bases; J trimming: 6 bases; junction bases outside the gene matches: 11. The CDR3 runs 13 residues. The CDR3 sequence: CATSWQGAGEQYF. The CDR3 DNA is TGTGCCACCTCTTGGCAGGGGGCTGGCGAGCAGTACTTC. Combining the CDR3 with reference TRBV28 and TRBJ2-7 gives the whole variable domain DVKVTQSSRYLVKRTGEKVFLECVQDMDHENMFWYRQDPGLGLRLIYFSYDVKMKEKGDIPEGYSVSREKKERFSLILESASTNQTSMYLCATSWQGAGEQYFGPGTRLTVT.

This clonotype turned up a few times. The V call is TRBV6-2 or TRBV6-3, the J call TRBJ1-5, with D tentatively TRBD1 (5 bases). V was trimmed by 3 bases and J by 6 bases, leaving 12 bases between them. CDR3 length: 14 residues. Looked up from germline, CDR1 is MNHEY and CDR2 is SVGEGT. The CDR3, as DNA: TGTGCCAGCAGTTATCCAGGGCAGAGTCAGCCCCAGCATTTT. This encodes CASSYPGQSQPQHF.

This clonotype was seen repeatedly, ten times or more. This sequence joins TRBV7-9 and TRBJ2-1; D remains ambiguous. V was clipped by 5 bases and J by 1 base, with 12 bases between them. Germline V gives CDR1 SEHNR, CDR2 FQNEAQ (reference sequence). The CDR3 contains 15 residues. The CDR3 DNA is TGTGCCAGCAGCCTGTGGGGTGCGTCCTACAATGAGCAGTTCTTC. Its translation is CASSLWGASYNEQFF.

This chain joins TRBV14 and TRBJ2-7; D is ambiguous. The CDR3 runs to 12 residues. Germline V gene lookup returns CDR1 SGHDN and CDR2 FVKESK. V gave up 4 bases and J gave up 6 bases, with 10 bases separating them. The CDR3 loop is CASSLRIGEQYF. The CDR3 DNA is TGTGCCAGCAGCCTCCGGATCGGCGAGCAGTACTTC.

This clonotype was seen ten or more times. V is TRBV30 and J is TRBJ2-5; 7 bases match TRBD1. Germline loops: CDR1 GTSNPN, CDR2 SVGIG (reference sequence). V gave up 2 bases and J gave up 4 bases; unmatched junction bases: 10. CDR3 size: 15 residues. The DNA of the CDR3 is TGTGCCTGGAGTTCGGACAGGCGCTATGGAGAGACCCAGTACTTC. Protein sequence: CAWSSDRRYGETQYF.

This clonotype was observed a few times. The V and J genes are TRBV12-5 and TRBJ1-2, with D possibly being TRBD1 (5 bases). Germline lookup yields CDR1 LGHNT and CDR2 FRNRAP. This CDR3 is built from 13 residues. V was cut by 7 bases and J by 3 bases, with 12 bases left in between. As DNA, the CDR3 is TGTGCTAGTGCCCAGTGGGGGGACTATGGCTACACCTTC. The encoded protein is CASAQWGDYGYTF.

This clonotype occurred many times. V gene TRBV12-3 or TRBV12-4 combines with J gene TRBJ2-7; 7 bases align to TRBD1. The CDR3 consists of 15 residues. V was clipped by 6 bases and J by 2 bases; unmatched bases: 10. The CDR3 loop reads CASRDTGADTYEQYF. The CDR3 nucleotides are TGTGCCAGCAGAGATACAGGGGCGGATACCTACGAGCAGTACTTC.

This clonotype was found a few times. V is TRBV6-1 and J is TRBJ2-2; a possible D gene is TRBD1 (6 bases). CDR1 is MNHNS, CDR2 SASEGT, per germline. V was trimmed by 8 bases and J by 5 bases, leaving 9 bases between them. This CDR3 is built from 12 residues. DNA for the CDR3: TGTGCCAGCGGACAGTGGACCGGGGAGCTGTTTTTT. This gives the protein CASGQWTGELFF.

There are a few counts of this clonotype. The V call is TRBV29-1, the J call TRBJ2-7; D is perhaps TRBD1 or TRBD2 (5 bases each). The V and J ends lost 6 bases and 6 bases respectively, with 9 bases between them. This CDR3 contains 10 residues. The V gene's germline CDR1 is SQVTM and CDR2 ANQGSEA. The CDR3 loop is CSVGVGEQYF. CDR3 bases: TGCAGCGTGGGGGTCGGCGAGCAGTACTTC.

This clonotype was seen many times. This chain connects TRBV30 to TRBJ2-5; a weak D match, TRBD2 (5 bases). V lost 6 bases, J lost 7 bases, and 15 bases lay in between. This CDR3 contains 12 residues. The germline V gene encodes CDR1 GTSNPN and CDR2 SVGIG (reference sequence). The DNA of the CDR3 is TGTGCCTGTGGAGGAGCGAGATGGACCCAGTACTTC. Protein: CACGGARWTQYF.

Only a few counts were recorded for this clonotype. The genes are TRBV4-1 and TRBJ1-1; TRBD1 matches at 8 bases. The J segment lost 5 bases and the V segment lost 1 base, leaving 9 bases of the junction unmatched. CDR1 MGHRA and CDR2 YSYEKL come from the germline V gene. The CDR3 consists of 16 residues. The CDR3 DNA reads as TGCGCCAGCAGCCAAGCTTTTGGACAGGGTGGGACTGAAGCTTTCTTT. Translating it yields CASSQAFGQGGTEAFF.

The chain links TRBV5-4 to TRBJ1-2; D possibly corresponds to TRBD1 (5 bases). CDR1 is SGHNT and CDR2 is YYREEE in the germline V gene (reference sequence). This CDR3 spans 16 amino acids. Trimming cost V 4 bases and J 4 bases, with 20 bases left between them. The CDR3 loop is CASSQGRGVESYGYTF. CDR3 nucleotides: TGTGCCAGCAGCCAAGGAAGGGGAGTCGAGAGCTATGGCTACACCTTC. The full variable domain, in which reference TRBV5-4 and TRBJ1-2 provide the parts outside the CDR3, is ETGVTQSPTHLIKTRGQQVTLRCSSQSGHNTVSWYQQALGQGPQFIFQYYREEENGRGNFPPRFSGLQFPNYSSELNVNALELDDSALYLCASSQGRGVESYGYTFGSGTRLTVV.